These 15 T cell receptor beta chains originate from one sample sequenced in a study of chemoradiotherapy in HPV16-positive cancers. Sequencing was performed with immunoSEQ multiplex PCR; in TCRdb, only in-frame clones are kept and a portion is missing. The sample lists more than 9,500 clones, roughly nine tenths occurring once. The sample in question was blood, obtained from a patient who underwent chemoradiotherapy. All receptors derive from a human donor with HPV-associated anogenital cancer.

There are a few counts of this clone. The chain joins TRBV6-1 to TRBJ1-5; D not resolved. In germline, CDR1 is MNHNS, CDR2 SASEGT. This CDR3 is 14 amino acids long. V was cut by 7 bases and J by 0 bases, with 10 bases left in between. CDR3 amino acids: CASKGLNSNQPQHF. In DNA form, the CDR3 reads TGTGCCAGCAAAGGACTTAATAGCAATCAGCCCCAGCATTTT.

The chain recombines TRBV6-1 with TRBJ1-1; 10 bases are a match to TRBD1. The germline gives CDR1 MNHNS, CDR2 SASEGT. This CDR3 has 14 residues. The trim removed 6 bases at V and 1 base at J, leaving 2 bases unmatched. This CDR3 reads CASRRDRGNTEAFF. DNA of the CDR3: TGTGCCAGCAGACGGGACAGGGGGAACACTGAAGCTTTCTTT.

The rearrangement joins TRBV10-3 to TRBJ2-3; 9 bases map to TRBD2. In germline, CDR1 is ENHRY, CDR2 SYGVKD. V trimming: 6 bases; J trimming: 1 base; junction bases outside the gene matches: 5. The CDR3 contains 15 residues. DNA of the CDR3: TGTGCCATCAGCCTCCAGCGGGGGGGCACAGATACGCAGTATTTT. It encodes CAISLQRGGTDTQYF.

The rearrangement links TRBV30 to TRBJ1-2, with 7 positions matching TRBD1. This CDR3 comprises 13 residues. The germline gives CDR1 GTSNPN, CDR2 SVGIG (reference sequence). With V trimmed by 2 bases and J by 7 bases, 7 bases remained unmatched. In DNA, the CDR3 is TGTGCCTGGAGTCAAACAGGGGTTGGTGGCTACACCTTC. Translation: CAWSQTGVGGYTF.

This rearrangement joins TRBV2 to TRBJ1-1; D call uncertain. Germline-derived CDR1 and CDR2 are SNHLY and FYNNEI. The germline V and J ends were trimmed by 7 bases and 0 bases, with 9 bases remaining between them. CDR3 length: 13 residues. The CDR3 is CASTETMNTEAFF. The CDR3 nucleotides read TGTGCCAGCACCGAGACAATGAACACTGAAGCTTTCTTT.

V and J are TRBV4-2 and TRBJ1-5; TRBD1 aligns across 7 bases. The trim removed 1 base at V and 3 bases at J, leaving 3 bases unmatched. CDR1 LGHNA and CDR2 YNFKEQ come from the germline V gene. CDR3 length: 15 amino acids. The CDR3 bases are TGTGCCAGCAGCCAAGGGGGACAGAACAATCAGCCCCAGCATTTT. Its translation is CASSQGGQNNQPQHF.

The V gene is TRBV7-3, the J gene TRBJ2-5; D is uncertain. The germline gives CDR1 SGHTA, CDR2 FQGTGA. Trimming cost V 1 base and J 4 bases, with 13 bases left between them. This CDR3 has 15 residues. The CDR3 DNA reads TGTGCCAGCAGCTTAAATGGCGGCCTAGGAGAGACCCAGTACTTC. Residues: CASSLNGGLGETQYF.

The V gene is TRBV7-9, the J gene TRBJ1-5; D gene unclear. CDR3 length: 12 residues. Trimming shortened V by 5 bases and J by 7 bases, and 9 bases separated the two germline ends. The germline gives CDR1 SEHNR, CDR2 FQNEAQ (reference sequence). The CDR3 loop reads CASSQDSQPQHF. Here the CDR3 DNA reads TGTGCCAGCAGCCAGGACTCGCAGCCCCAGCATTTT.

V usage is TRBV7-3 and J usage is TRBJ2-3; 7 nucleotides match TRBD2. V dropped 1 base and J dropped 4; count of bases not matched to a gene: 8. The CDR3 runs to 16 residues. Germline V gene lookup returns CDR1 SGHTA and CDR2 FQGTGA. The CDR3: CASSLIPGGRPDTQYF. In nucleotides, the CDR3 is TGTGCCAGCAGCTTAATTCCGGGGGGTCGCCCAGATACGCAGTATTTT.

The rearrangement joins TRBV5-4 to TRBJ1-4; no clear D. The CDR3 loop spans 16 amino acids. Germline V gene data show CDR1 as SGHNT and CDR2 as YYREEE (reference sequence). V was cut by 2 bases and J by 1 base, with 12 bases left in between. The CDR3 nucleotides are TGTGCCAGCAGCTTTGGACTACCGAGAACTAATGAAAAACTGTTTTTT. This encodes CASSFGLPRTNEKLFF. Variable domain in full (rest from reference TRBV5-4 and TRBJ1-4): ETGVTQSPTHLIKTRGQQVTLRCSSQSGHNTVSWYQQALGQGPQFIFQYYREEENGRGNFPPRFSGLQFPNYSSELNVNALELDDSALYLCASSFGLPRTNEKLFFGSGTQLSVL.

The gene calls are TRBV5-8 and TRBJ2-5, with D perhaps TRBD2 (6 bases). The CDR3 runs to 16 residues. The V gene lost 0 bases and the J gene lost 4 bases, with 16 bases spanning the gap. Germline CDR1 SGHTS, CDR2 YDEGEE. The chain's CDR3 is CASSLVAGTLRETQYF. Written as DNA, the CDR3 is TGTGCCAGCAGCTTGGTCGCCGGGACTCTTCGAGAGACCCAGTACTTC.

In its sample, this clone was seen a few times. J is TRBJ2-1 and V is TRBV11-2, with D tentatively TRBD2 (6 bases). Germline V gene sequence: CDR1 SGHAT, CDR2 FQNNGV. The CDR3 totals 15 residues. V was clipped by 6 bases and J by 0 bases, with 12 bases between them. This chain's CDR3 is CASSSEGGSYNEQFF. The CDR3, as DNA: TGTGCCAGCAGTTCGGAGGGAGGCTCCTACAATGAGCAGTTCTTC.

The chain joins TRBV30 to TRBJ2-4; D is unclear. Germline V gene data show CDR1 as GTSNPN and CDR2 as SVGIG (reference sequence). CDR3 length: 14 amino acids. The V end lost 2 bases, the J end lost 3 bases, and 11 bases lay between the germline ends. The DNA of the CDR3 is TGTGCCTGGAGTAAGTTATCAGGCAAAAACATTCAGTACTTC. It specifies CAWSKLSGKNIQYF. Filled out from reference TRBV30 and TRBJ2-4, the complete variable domain reads SQTIHQWPATLVQPVGSPLSLECTVEGTSNPNLYWYRQAAGRGLQLLFYSVGIGQISSEVPQNLSASRPQDRQFILSSKKLLLSDSGFYLCAWSKLSGKNIQYFGAGTRLSVL.

Written as DNA, the CDR3 is TGTGCCAGCAGTTACCAGGGGAGAACTGAAGCTTTCTTT. Translated: CASSYQGRTEAFF. The chain has TRBV6-5 and TRBJ1-1; D is possibly TRBD1 (6 bases). Germline CDR1 reads MNHEY; CDR2 reads SVGAGI. V gave up 2 bases and J gave up 5 bases, with 9 bases separating them. The CDR3 sequence is 13 residues long.

In the case of this clone: One junction end disagrees with the germline gene, perhaps due to a read error. The chain carries TRBV23-1 and TRBJ2-7; D may be TRBD2 (6 bases). Being an ORF, TRBV23-1 has a function that is uncertain. The CDR3 spans 11 residues. CDR3 sequence: CASSQSRGLKF. CDR3 coding DNA: TGCGCCAGCAGTCAATCGCGGGGATTAAAATTC.